The clone carrying this T cell receptor beta chain occurred many times. Its antigen is unknown. This record belongs to a study of regulatory T cells in long-lasting Graves disease. General study results and limits: Because few samples were included, accuracy may have been lower.

Time point indicated: newly diagnosed GD, antithyroid drugs for less than 3 months. Extracted PBMC RNA gave rise to the TCR library. Researchers made TCR beta libraries by using iRepertoire HTBI primers and running Arm-PCR on CDR3 regions. TCRdb itself ran the multiplex PCR reads through MiXCR, one entry per CDR3 protein. The sample consists of about 470,000 distinct CDR3 sequences, more than 12% of them appearing once. Trimming cost V 5 bases and J 4 bases, with 9 bases left between them. Germline CDR1 and CDR2: SEHNR and FQNEAQ (reference sequence). The CDR3 has 12 residues. These same data were also listed under a study on T cells in Graves' hyperthyroidism and ophthalmopathy.

The sequence came from a woman aged 25 to 39 with Graves disease. The rearrangement uses TRBV7-9 and TRBJ2-7; D remains ambiguous. The starting material was peripheral blood mononuclear cells (PBMCs), obtained at new diagnosis, from a patient treated with antithyroid drugs. The CDR3 protein is CASSQNWYEQYF. CDR3 nucleotide sequence: TGTGCCAGCAGCCAGAACTGGTACGAGCAGTACTTC.